This T cell receptor beta chain was captured by sequencing in a study of beta chain features in type 1 diabetes. The V end lost 1 base, the J end lost 3 bases, and 7 bases lay between the germline ends. CDR3 length equals 13 residues. Germline loops: CDR1 SQVTM, CDR2 ANQGSEA. Sequencing targeted expressed TCRB transcripts, as all isolated RNA had been reverse transcribed. Profiled with immunoSEQ multiplex PCR; TCRdb holds only in-frame clones, not every one. Found here are 400,000 to 550,000 clones, over 9.5% of them singletons; the top ten hold around 0.05%. This receptor was identified in a woman younger than 30 in good health. The chain has TRBV29-1 and TRBJ1-5; no definite D call. Sequenced input: naive CD4+ T cells from blood. Written as DNA, the CDR3 is TGCAGCGTTGAAGTCGCTACCAATCAGCCCCAGCATTTT. Its protein product is CSVEVATNQPQHF.